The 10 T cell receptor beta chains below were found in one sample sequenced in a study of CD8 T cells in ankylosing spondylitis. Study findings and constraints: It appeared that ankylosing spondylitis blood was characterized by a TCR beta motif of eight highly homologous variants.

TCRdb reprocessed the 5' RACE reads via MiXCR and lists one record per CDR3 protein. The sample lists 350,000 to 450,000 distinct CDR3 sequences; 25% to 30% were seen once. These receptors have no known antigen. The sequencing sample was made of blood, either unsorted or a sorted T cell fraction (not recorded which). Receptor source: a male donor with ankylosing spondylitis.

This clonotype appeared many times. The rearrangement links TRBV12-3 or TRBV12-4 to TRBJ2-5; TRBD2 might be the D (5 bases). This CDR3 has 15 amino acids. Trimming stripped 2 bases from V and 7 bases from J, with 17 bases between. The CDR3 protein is CASSLSSLLEGTQYF. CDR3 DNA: TGTGCCAGCAGTTTAAGCAGCCTACTTGAGGGGACCCAGTACTTC.

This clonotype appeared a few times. CDR3 sequence reads: CSARVAQAFYGYTF. CDR3 coding DNA: TGCAGTGCTAGAGTGGCCCAGGCGTTTTATGGCTACACCTTC. The rearrangement links TRBV20-1 to TRBJ1-2, with D hard to call. The germline CDR1 and CDR2 sequences are DFQATT and SNEGSKA (reference sequence). The CDR3 has 14 amino acids. Trimming stripped 1 base from V and 5 bases from J, with 14 bases between.

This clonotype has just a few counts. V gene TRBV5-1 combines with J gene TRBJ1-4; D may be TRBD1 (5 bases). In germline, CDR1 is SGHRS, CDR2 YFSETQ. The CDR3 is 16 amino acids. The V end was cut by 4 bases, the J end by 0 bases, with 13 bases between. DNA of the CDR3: TGCGCCAGCAGCCGCGGGACGGCCGCAACTAATGAAAAACTGTTTTTT. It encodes CASSRGTAATNEKLFF.

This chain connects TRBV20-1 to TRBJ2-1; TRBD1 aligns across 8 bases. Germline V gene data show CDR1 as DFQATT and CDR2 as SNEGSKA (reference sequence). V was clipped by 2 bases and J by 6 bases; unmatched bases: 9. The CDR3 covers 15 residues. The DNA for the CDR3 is TGCAGTGCTAGAACTCCAAGGACAGGGCCCAATGAGCAGTTCTTC. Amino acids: CSARTPRTGPNEQFF.

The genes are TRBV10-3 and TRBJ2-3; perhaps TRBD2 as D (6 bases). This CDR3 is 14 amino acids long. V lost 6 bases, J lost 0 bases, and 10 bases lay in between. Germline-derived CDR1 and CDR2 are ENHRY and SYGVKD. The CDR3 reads CAIRGGPSTDTQYF. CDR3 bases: TGTGCCATCAGGGGGGGACCCAGCACAGATACGCAGTATTTT.

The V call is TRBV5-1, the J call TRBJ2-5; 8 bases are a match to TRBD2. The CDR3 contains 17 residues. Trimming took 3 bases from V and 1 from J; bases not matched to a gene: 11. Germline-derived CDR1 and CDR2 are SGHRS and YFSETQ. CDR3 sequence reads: CASSWARASGFQETQYF. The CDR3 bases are TGCGCCAGCAGCTGGGCTCGGGCTAGCGGGTTCCAAGAGACCCAGTACTTC.

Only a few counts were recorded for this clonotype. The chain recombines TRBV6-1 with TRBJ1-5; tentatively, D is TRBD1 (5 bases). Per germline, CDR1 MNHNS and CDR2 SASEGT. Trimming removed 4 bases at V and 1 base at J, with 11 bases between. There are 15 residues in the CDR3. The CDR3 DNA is TGTGCCAGCAGTGTTATGGGACGGAGCAATCAGCCCCAGCATTTT. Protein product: CASSVMGRSNQPQHF.

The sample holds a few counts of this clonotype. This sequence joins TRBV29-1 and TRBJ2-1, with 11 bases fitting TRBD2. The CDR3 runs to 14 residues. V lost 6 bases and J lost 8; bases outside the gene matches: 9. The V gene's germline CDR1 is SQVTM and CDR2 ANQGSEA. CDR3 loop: CSVALAGAGDEQFF. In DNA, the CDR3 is TGCAGCGTGGCACTAGCGGGAGCAGGCGATGAGCAGTTCTTC.

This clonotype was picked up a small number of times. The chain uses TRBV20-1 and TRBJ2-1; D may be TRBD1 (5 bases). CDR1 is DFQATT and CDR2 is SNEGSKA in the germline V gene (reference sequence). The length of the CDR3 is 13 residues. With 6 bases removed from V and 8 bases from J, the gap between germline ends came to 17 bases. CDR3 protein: CSAPPASRDEQFF. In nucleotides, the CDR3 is TGCAGTGCCCCGCCTGCCTCCAGGGATGAGCAGTTCTTC.

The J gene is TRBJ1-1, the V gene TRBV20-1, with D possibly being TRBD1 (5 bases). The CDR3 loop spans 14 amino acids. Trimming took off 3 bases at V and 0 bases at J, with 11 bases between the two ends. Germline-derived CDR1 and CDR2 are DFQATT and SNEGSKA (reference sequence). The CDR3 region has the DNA TGCAGTGCTAGTCAGGAGGGGATGAACACTGAAGCTTTCTTT. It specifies CSASQEGMNTEAFF.